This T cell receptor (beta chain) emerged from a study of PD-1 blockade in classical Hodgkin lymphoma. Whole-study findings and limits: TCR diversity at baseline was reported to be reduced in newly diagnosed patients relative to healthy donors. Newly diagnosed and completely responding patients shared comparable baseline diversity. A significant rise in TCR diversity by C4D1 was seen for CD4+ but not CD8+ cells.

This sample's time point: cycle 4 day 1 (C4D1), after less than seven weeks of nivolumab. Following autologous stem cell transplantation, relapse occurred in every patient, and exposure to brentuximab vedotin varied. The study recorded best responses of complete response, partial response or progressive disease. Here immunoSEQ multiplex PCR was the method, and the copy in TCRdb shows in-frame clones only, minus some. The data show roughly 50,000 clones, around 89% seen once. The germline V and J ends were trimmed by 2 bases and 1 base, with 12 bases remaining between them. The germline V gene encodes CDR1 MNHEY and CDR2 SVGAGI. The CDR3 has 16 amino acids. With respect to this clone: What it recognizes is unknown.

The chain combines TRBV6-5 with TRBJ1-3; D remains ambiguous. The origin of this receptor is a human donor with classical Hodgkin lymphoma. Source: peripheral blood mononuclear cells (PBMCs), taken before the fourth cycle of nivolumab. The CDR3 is CASSYGTTESGNTIYF. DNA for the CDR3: TGTGCCAGCAGTTACGGAACTACAGAATCTGGAAACACCATATATTTT.